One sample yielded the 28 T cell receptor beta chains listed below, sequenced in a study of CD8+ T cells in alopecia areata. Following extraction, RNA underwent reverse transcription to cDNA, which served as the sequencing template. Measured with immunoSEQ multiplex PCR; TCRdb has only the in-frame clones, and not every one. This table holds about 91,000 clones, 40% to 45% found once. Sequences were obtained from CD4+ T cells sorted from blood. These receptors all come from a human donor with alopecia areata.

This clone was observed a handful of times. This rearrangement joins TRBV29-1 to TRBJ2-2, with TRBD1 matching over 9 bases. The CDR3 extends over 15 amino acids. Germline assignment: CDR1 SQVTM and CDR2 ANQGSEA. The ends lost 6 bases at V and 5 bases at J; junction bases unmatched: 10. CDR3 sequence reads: CSVGQGRRSTGELFF. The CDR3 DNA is TGCAGCGTGGGACAGGGAAGACGTTCTACCGGGGAGCTGTTTTTT.

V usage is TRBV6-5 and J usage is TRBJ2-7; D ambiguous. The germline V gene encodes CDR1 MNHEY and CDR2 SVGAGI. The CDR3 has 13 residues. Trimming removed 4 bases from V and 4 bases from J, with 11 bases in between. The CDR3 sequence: CASSSPGSYEQYF. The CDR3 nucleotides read TGTGCCAGCAGTTCCCCCGGTAGTTACGAGCAGTACTTC.

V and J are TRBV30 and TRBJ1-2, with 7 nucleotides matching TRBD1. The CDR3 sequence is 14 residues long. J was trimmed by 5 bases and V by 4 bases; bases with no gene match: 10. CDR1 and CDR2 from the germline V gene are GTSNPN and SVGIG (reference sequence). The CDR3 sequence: CAWNPGQAVYGYTF. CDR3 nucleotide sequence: TGTGCCTGGAACCCCGGACAGGCGGTTTATGGCTACACCTTC.

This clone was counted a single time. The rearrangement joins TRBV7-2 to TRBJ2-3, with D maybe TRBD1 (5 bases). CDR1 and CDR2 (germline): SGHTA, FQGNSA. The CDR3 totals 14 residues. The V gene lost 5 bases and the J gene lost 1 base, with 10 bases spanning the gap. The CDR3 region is CASSLDTRTDTQYF. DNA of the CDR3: TGTGCCAGCAGCCTGGACACCCGCACAGATACGCAGTATTTT.

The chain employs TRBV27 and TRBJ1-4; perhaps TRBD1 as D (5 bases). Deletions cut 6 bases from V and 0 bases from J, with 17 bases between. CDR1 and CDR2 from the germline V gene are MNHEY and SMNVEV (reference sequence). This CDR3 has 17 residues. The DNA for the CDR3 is TGTGCCAGCAGGAGGACCGGGACGACCGCAACTAATGAAAAACTGTTTTTT. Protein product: CASRRTGTTATNEKLFF.

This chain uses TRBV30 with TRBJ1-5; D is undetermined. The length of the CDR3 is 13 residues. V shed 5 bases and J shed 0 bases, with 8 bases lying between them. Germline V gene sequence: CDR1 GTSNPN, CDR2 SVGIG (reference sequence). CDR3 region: CAWGPNSNQPQHF. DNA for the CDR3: TGTGCCTGGGGACCAAATAGCAATCAGCCCCAGCATTTT.

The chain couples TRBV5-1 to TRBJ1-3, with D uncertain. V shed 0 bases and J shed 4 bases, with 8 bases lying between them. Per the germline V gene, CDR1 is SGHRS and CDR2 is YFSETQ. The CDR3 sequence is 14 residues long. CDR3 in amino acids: CASSLAGRGNTIYF. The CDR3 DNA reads TGCGCCAGCAGCTTGGCGGGTCGCGGAAACACCATATATTTT. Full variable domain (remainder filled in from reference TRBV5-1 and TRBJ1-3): KAGVTQTPRYLIKTRGQQVTLSCSPISGHRSVSWYQQTPGQGLQFLFEYFSETQRNKGNFPGRFSGRQFSNSRSEMNVSTLELGDSALYLCASSLAGRGNTIYFGEGSWLTVV.

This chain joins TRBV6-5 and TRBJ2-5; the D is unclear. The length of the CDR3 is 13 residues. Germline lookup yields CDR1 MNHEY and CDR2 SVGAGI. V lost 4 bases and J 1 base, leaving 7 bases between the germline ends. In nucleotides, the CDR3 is TGTGCCAGCAGTTCCCACCCCCAAGAGACCCAGTACTTC. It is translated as CASSSHPQETQYF.

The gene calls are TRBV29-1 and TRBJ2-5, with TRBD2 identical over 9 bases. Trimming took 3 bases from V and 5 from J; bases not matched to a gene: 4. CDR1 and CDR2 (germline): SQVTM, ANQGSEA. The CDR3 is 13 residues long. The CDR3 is CSVEGLAKETQYF. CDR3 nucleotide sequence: TGCAGCGTTGAGGGACTAGCTAAGGAGACCCAGTACTTC.

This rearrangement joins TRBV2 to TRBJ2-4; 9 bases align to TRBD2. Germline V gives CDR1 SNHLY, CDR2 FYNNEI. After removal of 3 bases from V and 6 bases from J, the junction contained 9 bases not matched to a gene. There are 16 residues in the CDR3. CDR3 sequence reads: CASSETLGLALNIQYF. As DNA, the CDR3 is TGTGCCAGCAGTGAGACGCTCGGACTAGCGCTAAACATTCAGTACTTC.

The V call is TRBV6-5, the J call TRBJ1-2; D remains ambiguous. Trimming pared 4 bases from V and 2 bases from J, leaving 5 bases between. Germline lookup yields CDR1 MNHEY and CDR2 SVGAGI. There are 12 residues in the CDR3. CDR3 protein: CASSSVNYGYTF. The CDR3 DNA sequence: TGTGCCAGCAGTTCCGTAAACTATGGCTACACCTTC.

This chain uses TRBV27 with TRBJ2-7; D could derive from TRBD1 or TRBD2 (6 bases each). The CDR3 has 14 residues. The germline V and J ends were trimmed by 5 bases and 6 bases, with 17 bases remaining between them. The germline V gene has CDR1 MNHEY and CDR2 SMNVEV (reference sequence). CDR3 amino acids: CASSLMAEGGEQYF. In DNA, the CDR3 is TGTGCCAGCAGTCTAATGGCCGAGGGGGGCGAGCAGTACTTC.

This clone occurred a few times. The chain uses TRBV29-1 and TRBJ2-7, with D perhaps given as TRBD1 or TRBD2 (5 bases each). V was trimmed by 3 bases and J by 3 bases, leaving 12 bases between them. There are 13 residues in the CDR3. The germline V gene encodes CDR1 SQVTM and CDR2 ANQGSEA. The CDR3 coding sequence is TGCAGCGTTGAGTCGGGGACCCTCTACGAGCAGTACTTC. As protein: CSVESGTLYEQYF.

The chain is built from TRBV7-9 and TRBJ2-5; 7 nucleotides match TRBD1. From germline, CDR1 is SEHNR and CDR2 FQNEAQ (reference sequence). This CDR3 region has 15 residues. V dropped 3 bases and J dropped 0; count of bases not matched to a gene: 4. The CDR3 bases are TGTGCCAGCAGCTTTGAGGGGGCTTACCAAGAGACCCAGTACTTC. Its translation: CASSFEGAYQETQYF. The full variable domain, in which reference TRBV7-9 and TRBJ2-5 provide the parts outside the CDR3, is DTGVSQNPRHKITKRGQNVTFRCDPISEHNRLYWYRQTLGQGPEFLTYFQNEAQLEKSRLLSDRFSAERPKGSFSTLEIQRTEQGDSAMYLCASSFEGAYQETQYFGPGTRLLVL.

This CDR3 reads CSSGGTSIIEETQYF. The CDR3 DNA is TGCAGCTCGGGAGGGACTAGCATCATTGAAGAGACCCAGTACTTC. The chain has TRBV29-1 and TRBJ2-5, with 9 bases fitting TRBD2. The V segment lost 8 bases and the J segment 3 bases; nucleotides outside the gene matches: 13. The CDR3 has 15 residues. The germline V gene has CDR1 SQVTM and CDR2 ANQGSEA. Based on the CDR3 plus reference TRBV29-1 and TRBJ2-5, the full variable domain is SAVISQKPSRDICQRGTSLTIQCQVDSQVTMMFWYRQQPGQSLTLIATANQGSEATYESGFVIDKFPISRPNLTFSTLTVSNMSPEDSSIYLCSSGGTSIIEETQYFGPGTRLLVL.

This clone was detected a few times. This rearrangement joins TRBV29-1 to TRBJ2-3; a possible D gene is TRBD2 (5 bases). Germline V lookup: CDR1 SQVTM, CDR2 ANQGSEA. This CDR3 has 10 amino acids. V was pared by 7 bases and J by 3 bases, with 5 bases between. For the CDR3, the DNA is TGCAGCGGGGAGACAGATACGCAGTATTTT. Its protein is CSGETDTQYF.

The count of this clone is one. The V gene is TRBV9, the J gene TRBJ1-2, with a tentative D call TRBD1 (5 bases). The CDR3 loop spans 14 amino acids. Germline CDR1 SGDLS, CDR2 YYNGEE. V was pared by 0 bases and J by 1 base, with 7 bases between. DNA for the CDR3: TGTGCCAGCAGCGTAGCAGGGAATAACTATGGCTACACCTTC. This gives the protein CASSVAGNNYGYTF.

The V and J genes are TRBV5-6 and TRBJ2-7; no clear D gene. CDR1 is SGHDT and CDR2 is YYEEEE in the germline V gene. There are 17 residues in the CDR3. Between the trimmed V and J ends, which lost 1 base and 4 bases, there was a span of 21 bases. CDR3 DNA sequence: TGTGCCAGCAGCTTGAGGAAGTTGAAGGGTTCCATGTACGAGCAGTACTTC. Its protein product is CASSLRKLKGSMYEQYF.

CDR3 in amino acids: CASSPRGGGREQYF. DNA for the CDR3: TGTGCCAGCAGCCCTAGGGGGGGTGGGCGCGAGCAGTACTTC. The J gene is TRBJ2-7, the V gene TRBV6-6; TRBD2 is a possible D gene (7 bases). Germline assignment: CDR1 MNHNY and CDR2 SVGAGI (reference sequence). CDR3 length: 14 residues. V was trimmed by 6 bases and J by 6 bases, leaving 18 bases between them.

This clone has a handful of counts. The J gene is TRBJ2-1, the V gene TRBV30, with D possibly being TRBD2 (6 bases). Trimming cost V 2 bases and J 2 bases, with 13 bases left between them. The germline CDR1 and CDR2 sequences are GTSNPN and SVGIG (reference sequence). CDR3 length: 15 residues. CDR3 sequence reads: CAWSTPGGTYNEQFF. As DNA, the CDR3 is TGTGCCTGGAGTACCCCGGGCGGGACCTACAATGAGCAGTTCTTC.

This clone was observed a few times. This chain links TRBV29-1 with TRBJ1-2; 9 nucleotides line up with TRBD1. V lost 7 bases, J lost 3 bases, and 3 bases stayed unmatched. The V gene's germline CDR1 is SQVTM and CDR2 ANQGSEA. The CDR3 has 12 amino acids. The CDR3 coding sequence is TGCAGCGAGCGGACAGGGGACTATGGCTACACCTTC. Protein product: CSERTGDYGYTF.

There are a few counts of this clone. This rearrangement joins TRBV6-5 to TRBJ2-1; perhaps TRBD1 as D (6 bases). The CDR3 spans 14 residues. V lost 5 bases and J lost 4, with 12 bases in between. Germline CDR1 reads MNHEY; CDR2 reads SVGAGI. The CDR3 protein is CASSPGTLYNEQFF. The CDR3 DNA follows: TGTGCCAGCAGTCCCGGGACACTTTACAATGAGCAGTTCTTC.

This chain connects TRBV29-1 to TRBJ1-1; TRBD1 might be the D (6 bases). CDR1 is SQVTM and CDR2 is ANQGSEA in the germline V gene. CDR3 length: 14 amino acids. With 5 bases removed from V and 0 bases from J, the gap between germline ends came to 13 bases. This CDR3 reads CSVQGQKMNTEAFF. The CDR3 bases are TGCAGCGTTCAAGGACAGAAAATGAACACTGAAGCTTTCTTT.

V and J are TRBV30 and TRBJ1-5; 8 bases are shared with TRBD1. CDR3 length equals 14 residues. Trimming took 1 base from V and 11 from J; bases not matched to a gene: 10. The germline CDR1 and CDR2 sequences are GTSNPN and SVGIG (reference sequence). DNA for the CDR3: TGTGCCTGGAGTGGGACAGGGTTAGGTGAGGCCCAGCATTTT. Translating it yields CAWSGTGLGEAQHF.

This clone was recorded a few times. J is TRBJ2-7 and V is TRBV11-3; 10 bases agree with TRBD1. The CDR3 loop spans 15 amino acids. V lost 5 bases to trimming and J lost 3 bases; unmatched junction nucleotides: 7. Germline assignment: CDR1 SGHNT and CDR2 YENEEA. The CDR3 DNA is TGTGCCAGCAGCCCGCGGACAGGGGGAGGCTACGAGCAGTACTTC. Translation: CASSPRTGGGYEQYF. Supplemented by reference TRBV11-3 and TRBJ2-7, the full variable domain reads EAGVVQSPRYKIIEKKQPVAFWCNPISGHNTLYWYLQNLGQGPELLIRYENEEAVDDSQLPKDRFSAERLKGVDSTLKIQPAELGDSAVYLCASSPRTGGGYEQYFGPGTRLTVT.

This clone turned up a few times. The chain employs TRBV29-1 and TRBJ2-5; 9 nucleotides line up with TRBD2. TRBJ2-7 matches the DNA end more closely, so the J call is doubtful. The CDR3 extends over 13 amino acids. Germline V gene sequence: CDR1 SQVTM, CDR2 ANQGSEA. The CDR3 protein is CSVGAGGAYEQYF. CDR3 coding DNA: TGCAGCGTTGGTGCGGGGGGGGCCTACGAGCAGTACTTC.

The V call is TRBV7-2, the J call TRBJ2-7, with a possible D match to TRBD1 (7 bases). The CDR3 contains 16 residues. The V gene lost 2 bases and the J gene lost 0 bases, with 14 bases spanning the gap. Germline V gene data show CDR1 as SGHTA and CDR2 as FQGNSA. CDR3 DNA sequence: TGTGCCAGCAGCTTAAACGCCAGGGGGGTCTCCTACGAGCAGTACTTC. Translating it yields CASSLNARGVSYEQYF.

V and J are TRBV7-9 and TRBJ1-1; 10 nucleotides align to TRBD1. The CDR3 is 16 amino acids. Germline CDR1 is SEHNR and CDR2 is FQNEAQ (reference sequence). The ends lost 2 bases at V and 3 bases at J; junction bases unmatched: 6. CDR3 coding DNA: TGTGCCAGCAGCTTACCGCTGGGGACAGGGGACACTGAAGCTTTCTTT. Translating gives CASSLPLGTGDTEAFF. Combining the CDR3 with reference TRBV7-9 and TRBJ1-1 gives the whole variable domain DTGVSQNPRHKITKRGQNVTFRCDPISEHNRLYWYRQTLGQGPEFLTYFQNEAQLEKSRLLSDRFSAERPKGSFSTLEIQRTEQGDSAMYLCASSLPLGTGDTEAFFGQGTRLTVV.